Listed below are T cell receptor beta chains from one sample, sequenced in a study of T-cell memory formation after mild COVID-19. MiXCR, run by TCRdb on the 5' RACE reads, gives a single entry per CDR3 protein. Of roughly 250,000 distinct CDR3 sequences listed, about 16% are singletons. Sequences were obtained from PBMCs or a T cell subset sorted from them (not recorded which). Receptor source: a young man who had mild COVID-19 (a few samples of this study predate the infection). Cell type and time point are not known. CDR3s include the opening cysteine and the closing phenylalanine or tryptophan. The D gene is left open where the match is weak. Rows may omit the clone size; those that give it use once, few, many or a size class.

j_call	clone_size	d_call	v_call	cdr3_aa	cdr3_nt
TRBJ2-5	.	TRBD2	TRBV4-1	CASSQDGAGEETQYF	TGCGCCAGCAGCCAAGACGGGGCGGGGGAAGAGACCCAGTACTTC
TRBJ2-1	.	TRBD2	TRBV30	CAWSERASGYNEQFF	TGTGCCTGGAGTGAGAGGGCTAGCGGCTACAATGAGCAGTTCTTC
TRBJ2-5	few	.	TRBV7-6	CASSLGRVETQYF	TGTGCCAGCAGCTTAGGCAGGGTCGAGACCCAGTACTTC
TRBJ1-1	.	TRBD1	TRBV5-1	CASRGGTGMSTEAFF	TGCGCCAGCAGGGGGGGGACAGGGATGTCGACTGAAGCTTTCTTT
TRBJ1-3	few	.	TRBV7-9	CASSLRLGTASAGNTIYF	TGTGCCAGCAGCTTAAGGTTAGGGACGGCAAGCGCTGGAAACACCATATATTTT
TRBJ2-7	few	TRBD2	TRBV7-9	CASSSGGAVLEQYF	TGTGCCAGCAGCTCCGGGGGGGCGGTTTTAGAGCAGTACTTC
TRBJ2-1	many	TRBD1	TRBV5-1	CASSLSPTGINYNEQFF	TGCGCCAGCAGCTTGAGTCCGACAGGGATTAACTACAATGAGCAGTTCTTC
TRBJ1-1	.	.	TRBV20-1	CSAGRGMNTEAFF	TGCAGTGCTGGCCGGGGGATGAACACTGAAGCTTTCTTT
TRBJ1-5	few	.	TRBV4-2	CASSQGTRPQHF	TGTGCCAGCAGCCAAGGCACTAGGCCCCAGCATTTT
TRBJ2-2	.	TRBD2	TRBV24-1	CATSDLAGGPGELFF	TGTGCCACCAGTGATTTGGCGGGGGGGCCCGGGGAGCTGTTTTTT
TRBJ1-2	few	.	TRBV7-2	CASSFQLVMGGYTF	TGTGCCAGCAGCTTTCAGCTCGTTATGGGCGGCTACACCTTC
TRBJ2-7	few	TRBD2	TRBV4-2	CASSQEGTSYGEQYF	TGTGCCAGCAGCCAGGAGGGGACTAGCTATGGCGAGCAGTACTTC
TRBJ1-2	few	.	TRBV12-3/TRBV12-4	CASSFTSHFYGYTF	TGTGCCAGCAGTTTCACGAGTCACTTCTATGGCTACACCTTC
TRBJ2-3	.	.	TRBV19	CASSPEGWRDTQYF	TGTGCCAGTAGCCCTGAAGGGTGGAGAGATACGCAGTATTTT
TRBJ1-3	few	.	TRBV5-1	CASSLEQVGNTIYF	TGCGCCAGCAGCTTGGAACAGGTCGGAAACACCATATATTTT
TRBJ2-3	.	.	TRBV6-2/TRBV6-3	CASRIHDTQYF	TGTGCCAGCAGGATCCATGATACGCAGTATTTT
TRBJ2-5	.	.	TRBV18	CASSSQEGETQYF	TGTGCCAGCTCATCACAGGAAGGAGAGACCCAGTACTTC
TRBJ2-2	few	.	TRBV5-1	CASSLMQPNTGELFF	TGCGCCAGCAGCTTGATGCAGCCCAACACCGGGGAGCTGTTTTTT
TRBJ2-3	few	TRBD2	TRBV27	CASSLSRPAGGTDTQYF	TGTGCCAGCAGTTTATCGAGGCCAGCGGGGGGCACAGATACGCAGTATTTT
TRBJ2-7	few	.	TRBV29-1	CSVRSPGRDEQYF	TGCAGCGTCCGATCTCCGGGTAGGGACGAGCAGTACTTC